The source of this T cell receptor (beta chain) is a study of regulatory T cells in long-lasting Graves disease. The CDR3 runs to 15 residues. The V gene lost 3 bases and the J gene lost 0 bases, with 8 bases spanning the gap. Ten or more counts support this clonotype. Time point reported: persistent/refractory GD, antithyroid drugs over 5 years with positive TRAb. Following extraction of RNA from PBMCs, that RNA was used to make the TCR library. Relying on iRepertoire HTBI primers and Arm-PCR of CDR3 regions, the team built TCR beta libraries. From the multiplex PCR reads, TCRdb called clonotypes with MiXCR, one entry per CDR3 protein. The sample has more than 300,000 distinct CDR3 sequences, about 20% seen once.

The sequencing here drew on peripheral blood mononuclear cells (PBMCs), taken when the disease was refractory, from a patient treated with antithyroid drugs. This receptor was obtained from a female donor with Graves disease. The gene calls are TRBV12-3 or TRBV12-4 and TRBJ1-4, with D hard to call. CDR3 protein: CASSLQIATNEKLFF. CDR3 DNA: TGTGCCAGCAGTTTGCAGATAGCAACTAATGAAAAACTGTTTTTT.